This T cell receptor beta chain was documented in a study of cytomegalovirus exposure and HLA in healthy donors. Study at large: There were 85 million or so unique TCRs (from HLA-typed donors) in an early data release. Study-level findings and limits: Roughly even sequencing depth across donors was the assumption behind the presence/absence analyses. Despite most TCR sequences being rare, some public TCRs occurred in many donors.

Germline loops: CDR1 MNHNY, CDR2 SVGAGI (reference sequence). Deletions cut 6 bases from V and 7 bases from J, with 19 bases between. This CDR3 region has 15 residues. Details on this clone: Its antigen is still unknown.

Primers: 60 Vbeta forward and 13 Jbeta reverse. Sequencing was performed with immunoSEQ multiplex PCR; in TCRdb, only in-frame clones are kept and a portion is missing. This table holds more than 100,000 clones, approximately 75% found once. Sample: PBMCs. The chain links TRBV6-6 to TRBJ1-5; perhaps TRBD1 as D (6 bases). This receptor was taken from a man between 45 and 60 years old in good health and CMV-seropositive. DNA of the CDR3: TGTGCCAGCAGCTCTGGGGGGGCAGGTTCGCAGCCCCAGCATTTT. It is translated as CASSSGGAGSQPQHF.